This entry lists 25 T cell receptor beta chains sequenced from one sample in a study of monozygotic twins with inflammatory bowel disease. One entry per CDR3 protein, without DNA, is what TCRdb gives after re-calling the 5' RACE reads. The sample spans 200,000 to 250,000 distinct CDR3 sequences; the ten largest clones claim 1.5% to 2%. The sequenced sample was blood. The receptor set was obtained from a human donor with ulcerative colitis or Crohn's disease, or a healthy co-twin of an affected twin (not recorded which).

This chain links TRBV5-1 with TRBJ2-5; the TCRdb call, TRBD1, lacks DNA for checking. The germline V gene encodes CDR1 SGHRS and CDR2 YFSETQ. The CDR3 is 14 amino acids. CDR3 residues: CASSIDRGTKTQYF.

The chain links TRBV5-1 to TRBJ2-5; with no DNA, the TCRdb D assignment of TRBD1 cannot be verified. This CDR3 has 14 residues. CDR1 is SGHRS, CDR2 YFSETQ, per germline. CDR3 region: CASSTPTVEETQYF.

The chain links TRBV18 to TRBJ2-7; TCRdb picks TRBD1, but there is no DNA to check that call. The germline V gene encodes CDR1 KGHSH and CDR2 LQKENI. CDR3 length: 16 residues. CDR3 loop: CASSPPRGQGGKEQYF.

V is TRBV29-1 and J is TRBJ2-7; TCRdb indicates TRBD1, and absent DNA this call remains unverified. CDR1 SQVTM and CDR2 ANQGSEA come from the germline V gene. The CDR3 spans 13 residues. This CDR3 reads CSVLGESPYEQYF.

The chain links TRBV5-1 to TRBJ1-1; TCRdb selects TRBD1, and the lack of DNA leaves this call unchecked. The CDR3 sequence is 15 residues long. The V gene's germline CDR1 is SGHRS and CDR2 YFSETQ. CDR3 sequence: CASSSEGAMNTEAFF.

The chain carries TRBV5-1 and TRBJ2-3; the D call of TRBD1 rests on TCRdb alone, since no DNA is present to check it. Germline V gives CDR1 SGHRS, CDR2 YFSETQ. The CDR3 consists of 15 residues. This chain's CDR3 is CASSSGQGITDTQYF.

This chain uses TRBV20-1 with TRBJ1-5; the D gene TCRdb calls, TRBD1, cannot be checked with no DNA. The CDR3 extends over 14 amino acids. Germline loops: CDR1 DFQATT, CDR2 SNEGSKA (reference sequence). The CDR3 spells CSARGPYSNQPQHF.

V is TRBV5-1 and J is TRBJ2-5; as DNA is missing, the TRBD2 call by TCRdb cannot be tested. The CDR3 covers 17 residues. Germline-derived CDR1 and CDR2 are SGHRS and YFSETQ. CDR3: CASSLVLAGGQQETQYF.

The chain carries TRBV5-1 and TRBJ2-7; TCRdb names TRBD1, which stays unverified in the absence of DNA. The CDR3 is 14 residues long. CDR1 SGHRS and CDR2 YFSETQ come from the germline V gene. The CDR3 sequence: CASSLGTAIYEQYF.

This chain uses TRBV20-1 with TRBJ2-3; with no DNA, the TCRdb D assignment of TRBD2 cannot be verified. The CDR3 totals 17 residues. CDR1 is DFQATT, CDR2 SNEGSKA, per germline (reference sequence). CDR3 loop: CSASLSRGGIGTDTQYF.

The chain employs TRBV7-9 and TRBJ2-7. CDR1 and CDR2 (germline): SEHNR, FQNEAQ (reference sequence). The CDR3 spans 11 residues. This CDR3 reads CASSFYYEQYF.

The chain links TRBV24-1 to TRBJ2-7; the TCRdb D gene call, TRBD1, has no DNA to confirm it. CDR1 and CDR2 from the germline V gene are KGHDR and SFDVKD. CDR3 length: 17 amino acids. CDR3 protein: CATSQDRDSDPDYEQYF.

The chain employs TRBV12-3 or TRBV12-4 and TRBJ2-3. This CDR3 is built from 13 residues. The CDR3: CASSFLSTDTQYF.

This chain connects TRBV6-4 to TRBJ2-3; with no DNA, the TCRdb D assignment of TRBD1 cannot be verified. The CDR3 covers 14 residues. In germline, CDR1 is MRHNA, CDR2 SNTAGT. CDR3: CATAPGGGTDTQYF.

CDR3 loop: CSARDVRAGNQPQHF. The chain couples TRBV20-1 to TRBJ1-5; TCRdb selects TRBD1, and the lack of DNA leaves this call unchecked. The germline V gene has CDR1 DFQATT and CDR2 SNEGSKA (reference sequence). This CDR3 spans 15 amino acids.

The V and J genes are TRBV19 and TRBJ2-3; TCRdb designates TRBD2, a call that cannot be tested without DNA. CDR3 size: 14 residues. Germline CDR1 reads LNHDA; CDR2 reads SQIVND (reference sequence). The CDR3 spells CASSLGDLTDTQYF.

The chain couples TRBV5-6 to TRBJ1-2; with no DNA, the TCRdb D assignment of TRBD1 cannot be verified. Germline lookup yields CDR1 SGHDT and CDR2 YYEEEE. The CDR3 runs to 16 residues. The CDR3 spells CASSSPGTGGTYGYTF.

This chain uses TRBV7-3 with TRBJ2-2. This CDR3 has 13 amino acids. The germline V gene has CDR1 SGHTA and CDR2 FQGTGA. The CDR3 here is CASSLSKAGELFF.

The V call is TRBV5-1, the J call TRBJ2-3; TCRdb's assignment of TRBD2 cannot be checked, as there is no DNA. CDR1 is SGHRS, CDR2 YFSETQ, per germline. The CDR3 totals 16 residues. The CDR3 spells CASSRDPPPSTDTQYF.

The V gene is TRBV27, the J gene TRBJ2-7; TCRdb picks TRBD2, but there is no DNA to check that call. This CDR3 has 12 residues. CDR1 is MNHEY and CDR2 is SMNVEV in the germline V gene (reference sequence). The chain's CDR3 is CASSSGGHEQYF.

V is TRBV19 and J is TRBJ2-1. The CDR3 is 11 amino acids. CDR1 and CDR2 (germline): LNHDA, SQIVND (reference sequence). The CDR3 loop reads CASSEENEQFF.

The gene calls are TRBV9 and TRBJ1-2; absent DNA, TCRdb's TRBD1 call cannot be checked. The germline CDR1 and CDR2 sequences are SGDLS and YYNGEE. This CDR3 is built from 13 residues. CDR3 loop: CASSLQGYYGYTF.

The V and J genes are TRBV3-1 and TRBJ1-1. This CDR3 has 14 amino acids. Germline V gene lookup returns CDR1 LGHDT and CDR2 YNNKEL (reference sequence). The CDR3 protein is CASSLTQMNTEAFF.

This sequence joins TRBV12-3 or TRBV12-4 and TRBJ1-5; TCRdb calls TRBD1, which cannot be checked without DNA. The CDR3 length is 12 residues. The CDR3 here is CASSGSDQPQHF.

The chain links TRBV5-1 to TRBJ1-2. Per germline, CDR1 SGHRS and CDR2 YFSETQ. This CDR3 has 14 amino acids. CDR3 residues: CASSPGGTNYGYTF.